These 2 T cell receptor beta chains share one sample of origin, sequenced in a study of blood T cell repertoires in COVID-19. Profiled with immunoSEQ multiplex PCR; TCRdb holds only in-frame clones, not every one. The sample has approximately 220,000 clones, 87% seen once. Material: PBMCs or T cells enriched from blood (not recorded which). The origin of the receptors is a woman in her 30s with acute COVID-19.

The J gene is TRBJ1-1, the V gene TRBV5-6; 7 bases align to TRBD1. Germline V lookup: CDR1 SGHDT, CDR2 YYEEEE. This CDR3 contains 14 residues. With V trimmed by 4 bases and J by 3 bases, 6 bases remained unmatched. The CDR3 DNA follows: TGTGCCAGCAGCCACAGGGGAAGAGACACTGAAGCTTTCTTT. Translated: CASSHRGRDTEAFF. Supplemented by reference TRBV5-6 and TRBJ1-1, the full variable domain reads DAGVTQSPTHLIKTRGQQVTLRCSPKSGHDTVSWYQQALGQGPQFIFQYYEEEERQRGNFPDRFSGHQFPNYSSELNVNALLLGDSALYLCASSHRGRDTEAFFGQGTRLTVV.

J is TRBJ2-5 and V is TRBV6-5; 7 nucleotides agree with TRBD1. This CDR3 comprises 15 residues. The germline V gene encodes CDR1 MNHEY and CDR2 SVGAGI. The trim removed 6 bases at V and 2 bases at J, leaving 9 bases unmatched. The CDR3, as DNA: TGTGCCAGCAGCTTCTCGGGACAGAGGCAAGAGACCCAGTACTTC. Amino acid sequence: CASSFSGQRQETQYF.